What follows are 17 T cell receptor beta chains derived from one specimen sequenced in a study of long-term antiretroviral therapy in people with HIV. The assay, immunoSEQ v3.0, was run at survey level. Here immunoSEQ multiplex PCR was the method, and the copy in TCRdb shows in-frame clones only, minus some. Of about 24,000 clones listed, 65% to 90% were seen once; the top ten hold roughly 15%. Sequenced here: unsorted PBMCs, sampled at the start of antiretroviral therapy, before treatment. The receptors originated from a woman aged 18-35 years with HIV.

The CDR3: CSASRQNLGFF. The CDR3 nucleotides read TGCAGTGCTAGCCGGCAGAATCTAGGGTTCTTC. The genes are TRBV20-1 and TRBJ2-1; no reliable D call. This CDR3 has 11 residues. Trimming took 3 bases from V and 15 from J, leaving 15 bases between them. CDR1 and CDR2 (germline): DFQATT, SNEGSKA (reference sequence).

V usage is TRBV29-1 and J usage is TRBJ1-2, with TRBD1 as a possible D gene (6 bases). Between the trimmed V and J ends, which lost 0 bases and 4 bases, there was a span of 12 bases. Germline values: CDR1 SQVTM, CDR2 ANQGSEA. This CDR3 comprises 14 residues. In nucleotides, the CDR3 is TGCAGCGTTGAAGAAGGGGGGCGCGCCTATGGCTACACCTTC. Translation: CSVEEGGRAYGYTF.

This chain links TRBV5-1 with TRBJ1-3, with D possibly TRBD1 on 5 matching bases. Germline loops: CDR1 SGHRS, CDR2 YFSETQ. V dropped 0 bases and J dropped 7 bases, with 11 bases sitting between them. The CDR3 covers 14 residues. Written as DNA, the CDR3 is TGCGCCAGCAGCTTGGACACCGAGGGGAACACCATATATTTT. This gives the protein CASSLDTEGNTIYF. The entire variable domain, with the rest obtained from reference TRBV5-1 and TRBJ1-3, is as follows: KAGVTQTPRYLIKTRGQQVTLSCSPISGHRSVSWYQQTPGQGLQFLFEYFSETQRNKGNFPGRFSGRQFSNSRSEMNVSTLELGDSALYLCASSLDTEGNTIYFGEGSWLTVV.

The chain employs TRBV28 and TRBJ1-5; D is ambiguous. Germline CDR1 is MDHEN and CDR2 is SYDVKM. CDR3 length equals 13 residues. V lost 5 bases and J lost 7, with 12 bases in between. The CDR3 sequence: CASSLAVVQPQHF. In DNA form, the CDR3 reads TGTGCCAGCAGTCTTGCCGTCGTGCAGCCCCAGCATTTT.

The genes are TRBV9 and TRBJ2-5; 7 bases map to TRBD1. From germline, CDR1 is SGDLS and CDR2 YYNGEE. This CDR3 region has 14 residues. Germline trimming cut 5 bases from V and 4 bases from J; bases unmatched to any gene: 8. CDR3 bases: TGTGCCAGCAGTCCAGGGGGAAGAGGAGAGACCCAGTACTTC. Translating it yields CASSPGGRGETQYF.

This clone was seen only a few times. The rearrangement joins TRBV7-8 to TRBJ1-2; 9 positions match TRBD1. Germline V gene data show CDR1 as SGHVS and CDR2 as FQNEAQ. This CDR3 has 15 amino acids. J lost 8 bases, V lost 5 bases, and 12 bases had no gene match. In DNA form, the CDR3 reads TGTGCCAGCAGCATACCGGGACAGGGCGTCGGAGGCTACACCTTC. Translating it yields CASSIPGQGVGGYTF.

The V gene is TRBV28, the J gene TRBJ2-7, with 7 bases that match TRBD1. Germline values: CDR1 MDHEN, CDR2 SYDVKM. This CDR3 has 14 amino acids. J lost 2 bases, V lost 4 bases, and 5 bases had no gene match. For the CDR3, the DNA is TGTGCCAGCAGTTCCCCCGGGACAGCCTACGAGCAGTACTTC. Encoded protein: CASSSPGTAYEQYF.

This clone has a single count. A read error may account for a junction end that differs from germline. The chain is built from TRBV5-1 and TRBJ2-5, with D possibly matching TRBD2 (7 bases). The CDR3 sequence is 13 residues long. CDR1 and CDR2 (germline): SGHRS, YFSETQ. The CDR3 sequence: CASTLGGGETQYF. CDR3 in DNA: TGCGCCAGCACCTTGGGAGGGGGAGAGACCCAGTACTTC.

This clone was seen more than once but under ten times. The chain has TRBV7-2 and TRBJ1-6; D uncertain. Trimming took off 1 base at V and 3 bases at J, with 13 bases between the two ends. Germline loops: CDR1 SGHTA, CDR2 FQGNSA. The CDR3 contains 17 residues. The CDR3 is CASSLDGPEDYNSPLHF. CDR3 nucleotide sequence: TGTGCCAGCAGCTTAGACGGGCCGGAAGACTATAATTCACCCCTCCACTTT. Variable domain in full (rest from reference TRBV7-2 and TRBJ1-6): GAGVSQSPSNKVTEKGKDVELRCDPISGHTALYWYRQSLGQGLEFLIYFQGNSAPDKSGLPSDRFSAERTGGSVSTLTIQRTQQEDSAVYLCASSLDGPEDYNSPLHFGNGTRLTVT.

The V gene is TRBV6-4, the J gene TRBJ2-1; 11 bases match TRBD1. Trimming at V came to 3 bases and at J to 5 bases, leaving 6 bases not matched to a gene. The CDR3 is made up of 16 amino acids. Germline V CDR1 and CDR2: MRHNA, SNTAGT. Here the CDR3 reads CASSESGTGGNNEQFF. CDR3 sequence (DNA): TGTGCCAGCAGTGAATCCGGGACAGGGGGTAACAATGAGCAGTTCTTC.

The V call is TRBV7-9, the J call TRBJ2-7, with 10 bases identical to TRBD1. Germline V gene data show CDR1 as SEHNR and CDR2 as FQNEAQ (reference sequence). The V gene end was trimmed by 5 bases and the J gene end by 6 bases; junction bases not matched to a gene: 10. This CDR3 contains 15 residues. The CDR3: CASSDHGTGAVEQYF. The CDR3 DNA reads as TGTGCCAGCAGCGACCATGGGACAGGGGCTGTCGAGCAGTACTTC. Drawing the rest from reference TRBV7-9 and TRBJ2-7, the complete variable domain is DTGVSQNPRHKITKRGQNVTFRCDPISEHNRLYWYRQTLGQGPEFLTYFQNEAQLEKSRLLSDRFSAERPKGSFSTLEIQRTEQGDSAMYLCASSDHGTGAVEQYFGPGTRLTVT.

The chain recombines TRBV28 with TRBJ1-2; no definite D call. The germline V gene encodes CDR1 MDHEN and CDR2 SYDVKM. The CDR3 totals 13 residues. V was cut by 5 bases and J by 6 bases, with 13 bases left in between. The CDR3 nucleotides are TGTGCCAGCAGTCCGACGGCGCCCGATGGCTACACCTTC. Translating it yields CASSPTAPDGYTF.

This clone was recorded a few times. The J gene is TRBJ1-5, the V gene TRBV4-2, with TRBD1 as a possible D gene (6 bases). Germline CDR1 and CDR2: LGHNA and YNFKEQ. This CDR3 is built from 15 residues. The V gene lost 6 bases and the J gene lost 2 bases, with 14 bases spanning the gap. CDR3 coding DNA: TGTGCCAGCAGTCCCCGCAGGGGAGGCAATCAGCCCCAGCATTTT. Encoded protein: CASSPRRGGNQPQHF.

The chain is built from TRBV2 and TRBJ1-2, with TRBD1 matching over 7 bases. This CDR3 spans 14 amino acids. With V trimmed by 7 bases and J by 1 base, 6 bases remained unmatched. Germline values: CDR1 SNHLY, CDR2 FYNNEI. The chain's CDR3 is CASNDRALNYGYTF. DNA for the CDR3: TGTGCCAGCAATGACAGGGCACTTAACTATGGCTACACCTTC. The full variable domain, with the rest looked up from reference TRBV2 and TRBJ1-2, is EPEVTQTPSHQVTQMGQEVILRCVPISNHLYFYWYRQILGQKVEFLVSFYNNEISEKSEIFDDQFSVERPDGSNFTLKIRSTKLEDSAMYFCASNDRALNYGYTFGSGTRLTVV.

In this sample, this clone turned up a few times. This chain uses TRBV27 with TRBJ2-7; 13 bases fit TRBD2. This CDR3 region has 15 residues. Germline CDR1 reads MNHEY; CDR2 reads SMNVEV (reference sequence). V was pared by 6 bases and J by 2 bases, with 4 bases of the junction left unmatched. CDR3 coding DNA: TGTGCCAGCAGGAGGACTAGCGGGAGTACCTACGAGCAGTACTTC. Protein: CASRRTSGSTYEQYF.

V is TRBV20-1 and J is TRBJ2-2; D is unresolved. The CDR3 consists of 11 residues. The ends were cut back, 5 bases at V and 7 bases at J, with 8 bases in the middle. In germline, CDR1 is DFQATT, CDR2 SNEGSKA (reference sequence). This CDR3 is CSAPVFGELFF. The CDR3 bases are TGCAGTGCTCCAGTCTTCGGGGAGCTGTTTTTT.

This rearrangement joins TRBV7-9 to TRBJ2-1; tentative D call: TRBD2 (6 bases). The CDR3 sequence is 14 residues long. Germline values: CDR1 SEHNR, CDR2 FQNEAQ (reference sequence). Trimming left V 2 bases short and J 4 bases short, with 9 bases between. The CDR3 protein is CASSLLGGYNEQFF. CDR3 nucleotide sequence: TGTGCCAGCAGCTTATTGGGGGGATACAATGAGCAGTTCTTC.